The TCR beta chain described here comes from a study of human T cells and chemical hapten exposure. Study summary: 2% DPC was applied to approximately 2 cm by approximately 2 cm of upper inner arm skin for sensitization.

Unmatched junction bases numbered 9, after V lost 1 base and J lost 2 bases. CDR1 and CDR2 from the germline V gene are SGHKS and YYEKEE (reference sequence). The length of the CDR3 is 16 residues. MiXCR, run by TCRdb on the RACE reads, gives a single entry per CDR3 protein. The sample has under 130,000 distinct CDR3 sequences, about 34% seen once. Time point specified: patch test 3, about 24 weeks after DPC sensitization. Stated treatment: therapeutic diphenylcyclopropenone sensitization with weekly scalp DPC. The source is a man aged 40-49 years with alopecia areata. Some clones in this sample may be carry-over from other donors' samples. The rearrangement links TRBV5-5 to TRBJ2-7; 7 bases match TRBD1. The material sequenced was whole blood, taken in connection with sensitization to the hapten diphenylcyclopropenone (DPC). This CDR3 reads CASSLISSQGAYEQYF. The CDR3 DNA sequence: TGTGCCAGCAGCTTGATTTCGAGCCAGGGGGCCTACGAGCAGTACTTC.